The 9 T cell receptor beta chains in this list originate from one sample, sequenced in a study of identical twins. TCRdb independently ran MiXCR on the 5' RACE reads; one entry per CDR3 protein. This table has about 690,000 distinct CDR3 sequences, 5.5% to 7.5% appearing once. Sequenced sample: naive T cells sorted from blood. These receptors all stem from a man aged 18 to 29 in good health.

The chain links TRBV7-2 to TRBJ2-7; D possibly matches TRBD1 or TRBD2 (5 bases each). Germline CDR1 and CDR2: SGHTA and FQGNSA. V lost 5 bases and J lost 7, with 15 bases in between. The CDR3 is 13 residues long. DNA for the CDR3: TGTGCCAGCAGCACCAGGGTCGAGCGGGAGCAGTACTTC. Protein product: CASSTRVEREQYF.

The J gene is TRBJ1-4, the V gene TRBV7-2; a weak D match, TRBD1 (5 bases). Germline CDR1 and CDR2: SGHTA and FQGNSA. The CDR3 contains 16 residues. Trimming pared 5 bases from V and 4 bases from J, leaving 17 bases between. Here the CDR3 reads CASSVLRGAINEKLFF. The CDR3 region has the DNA TGTGCCAGCAGCGTCCTTCGGGGCGCTATTAATGAAAAACTGTTTTTT.

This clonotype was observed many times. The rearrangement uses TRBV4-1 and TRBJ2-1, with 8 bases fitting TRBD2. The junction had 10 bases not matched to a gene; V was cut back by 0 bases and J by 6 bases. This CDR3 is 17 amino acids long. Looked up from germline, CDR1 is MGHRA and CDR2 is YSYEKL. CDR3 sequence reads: CASSQDGAGGLLNEQFF. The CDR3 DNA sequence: TGCGCCAGCAGCCAAGATGGGGCGGGAGGCCTTCTCAATGAGCAGTTCTTC.

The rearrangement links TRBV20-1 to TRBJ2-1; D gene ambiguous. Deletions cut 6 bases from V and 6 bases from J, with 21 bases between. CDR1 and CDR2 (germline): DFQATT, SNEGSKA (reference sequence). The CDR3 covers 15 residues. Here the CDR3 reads CSAPRKAPYSNEQFF. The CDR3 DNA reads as TGCAGTGCCCCGAGGAAGGCCCCTTACTCCAATGAGCAGTTCTTC.

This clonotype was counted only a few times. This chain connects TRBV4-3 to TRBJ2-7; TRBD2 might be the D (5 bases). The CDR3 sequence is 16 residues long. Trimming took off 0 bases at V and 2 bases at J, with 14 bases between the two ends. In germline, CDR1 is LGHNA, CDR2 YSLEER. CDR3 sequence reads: CASSQDFPELAYEQYF. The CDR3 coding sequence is TGCGCCAGCAGCCAAGATTTCCCGGAACTAGCCTACGAGCAGTACTTC.

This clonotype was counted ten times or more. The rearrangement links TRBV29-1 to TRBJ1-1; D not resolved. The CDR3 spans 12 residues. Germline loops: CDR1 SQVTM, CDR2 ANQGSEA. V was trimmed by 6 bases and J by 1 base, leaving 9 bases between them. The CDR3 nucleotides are TGCAGCGTCCTATCCGGGAACACTGAAGCTTTCTTT. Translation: CSVLSGNTEAFF. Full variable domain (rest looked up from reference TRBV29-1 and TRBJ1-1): SAVISQKPSRDICQRGTSLTIQCQVDSQVTMMFWYRQQPGQSLTLIATANQGSEATYESGFVIDKFPISRPNLTFSTLTVSNMSPEDSSIYLCSVLSGNTEAFFGQGTRLTVV.

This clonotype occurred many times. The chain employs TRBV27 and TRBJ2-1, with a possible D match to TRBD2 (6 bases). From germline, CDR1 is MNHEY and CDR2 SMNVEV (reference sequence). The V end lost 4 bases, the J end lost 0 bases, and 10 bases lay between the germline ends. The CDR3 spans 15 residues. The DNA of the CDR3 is TGTGCCAGCAGTTATAGCGGTAGCTCCTACAATGAGCAGTTCTTC. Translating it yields CASSYSGSSYNEQFF.

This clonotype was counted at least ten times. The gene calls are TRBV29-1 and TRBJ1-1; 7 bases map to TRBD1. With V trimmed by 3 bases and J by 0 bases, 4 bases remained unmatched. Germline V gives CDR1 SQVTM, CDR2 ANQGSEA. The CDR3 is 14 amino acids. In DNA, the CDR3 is TGCAGCGTTGAGCTGGGACAGATGAACACTGAAGCTTTCTTT. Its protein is CSVELGQMNTEAFF.

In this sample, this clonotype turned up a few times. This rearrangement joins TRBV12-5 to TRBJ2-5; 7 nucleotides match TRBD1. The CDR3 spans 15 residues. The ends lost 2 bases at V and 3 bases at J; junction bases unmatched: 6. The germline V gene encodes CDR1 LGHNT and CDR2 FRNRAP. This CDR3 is CASGLPSGQKETQYF. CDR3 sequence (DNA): TGTGCTAGTGGTTTGCCCTCGGGACAGAAAGAGACCCAGTACTTC.